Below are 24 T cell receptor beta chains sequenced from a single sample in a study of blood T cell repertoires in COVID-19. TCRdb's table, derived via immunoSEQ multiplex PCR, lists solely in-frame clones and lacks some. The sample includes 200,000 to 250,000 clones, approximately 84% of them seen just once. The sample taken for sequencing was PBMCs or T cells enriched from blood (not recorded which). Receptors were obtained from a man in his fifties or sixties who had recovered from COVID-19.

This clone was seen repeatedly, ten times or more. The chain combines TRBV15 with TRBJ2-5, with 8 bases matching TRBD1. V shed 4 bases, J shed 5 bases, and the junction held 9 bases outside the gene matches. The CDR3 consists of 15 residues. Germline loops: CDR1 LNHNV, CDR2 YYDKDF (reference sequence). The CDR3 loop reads CATSKDRDGAETQYF. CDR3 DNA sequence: TGTGCCACCAGCAAGGACAGGGATGGGGCCGAGACCCAGTACTTC.

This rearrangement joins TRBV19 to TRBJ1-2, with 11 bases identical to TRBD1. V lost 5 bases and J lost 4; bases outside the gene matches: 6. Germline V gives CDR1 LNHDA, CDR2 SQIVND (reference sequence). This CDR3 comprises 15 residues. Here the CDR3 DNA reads TGTGCCAGTAGTCCCCCCGGGACAGGGGGCTATGGCTACACCTTC. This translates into CASSPPGTGGYGYTF.

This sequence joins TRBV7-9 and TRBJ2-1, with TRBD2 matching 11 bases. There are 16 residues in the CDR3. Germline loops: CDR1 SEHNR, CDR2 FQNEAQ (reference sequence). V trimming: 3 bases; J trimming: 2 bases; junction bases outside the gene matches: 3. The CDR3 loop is CASSFSGGVAYNEQFF. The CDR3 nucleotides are TGTGCCAGCAGCTTTAGCGGGGGGGTCGCCTACAATGAGCAGTTCTTC. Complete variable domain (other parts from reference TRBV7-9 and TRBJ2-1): DTGVSQNPRHKITKRGQNVTFRCDPISEHNRLYWYRQTLGQGPEFLTYFQNEAQLEKSRLLSDRFSAERPKGSFSTLEIQRTEQGDSAMYLCASSFSGGVAYNEQFFGPGTRLTVL.

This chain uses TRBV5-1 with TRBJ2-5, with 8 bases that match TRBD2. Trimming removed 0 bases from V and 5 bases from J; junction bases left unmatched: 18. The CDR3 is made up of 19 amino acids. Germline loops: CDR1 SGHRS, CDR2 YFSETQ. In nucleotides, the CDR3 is TGCGCCAGCAGCTTGGGGCTTACGACTAGCGCGGAGGCGGGGGAGACCCAGTACTTC. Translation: CASSLGLTTSAEAGETQYF.

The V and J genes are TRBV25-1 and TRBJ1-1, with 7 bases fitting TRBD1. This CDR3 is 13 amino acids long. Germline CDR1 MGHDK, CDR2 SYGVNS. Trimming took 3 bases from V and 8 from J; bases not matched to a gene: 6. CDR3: CASSERRGGEAFF. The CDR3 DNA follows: TGTGCCAGCAGTGAGAGAAGAGGGGGCGAAGCTTTCTTT. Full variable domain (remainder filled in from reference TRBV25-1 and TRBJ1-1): EADIYQTPRYLVIGTGKKITLECSQTMGHDKMYWYQQDPGMELHLIHYSYGVNSTEKGDLSSESTVSRIRTEHFPLTLESARPSHTSQYLCASSERRGGEAFFGQGTRLTVV.

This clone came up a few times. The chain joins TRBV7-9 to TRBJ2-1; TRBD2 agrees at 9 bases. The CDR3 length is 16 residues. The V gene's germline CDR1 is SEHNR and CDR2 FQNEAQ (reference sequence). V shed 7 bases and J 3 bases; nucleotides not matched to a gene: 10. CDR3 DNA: TGTGCCAGCACTCCGATTCTAGCGGGGTACTACAATGAGCAGTTCTTC. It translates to CASTPILAGYYNEQFF.

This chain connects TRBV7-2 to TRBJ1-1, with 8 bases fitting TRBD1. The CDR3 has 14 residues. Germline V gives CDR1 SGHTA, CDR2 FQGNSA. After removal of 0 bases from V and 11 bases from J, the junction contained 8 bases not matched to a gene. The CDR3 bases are TGTGCCAGCAGCTTAGCGGGGAACAGGGGGGAGGCTTTCTTT. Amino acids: CASSLAGNRGEAFF.

DNA of the CDR3: TGTGCCAGCAGCTTGGGGGACAGGGAACTCCTAGCCAAAAACATTCAGTACTTC. Amino acids: CASSLGDRELLAKNIQYF. The V and J genes are TRBV5-5 and TRBJ2-4; 9 bases map to TRBD1. The trim removed 0 bases at V and 0 bases at J, leaving 7 bases unmatched. Germline CDR1 reads SGHKS; CDR2 reads YYEKEE (reference sequence). The CDR3 loop spans 18 amino acids.

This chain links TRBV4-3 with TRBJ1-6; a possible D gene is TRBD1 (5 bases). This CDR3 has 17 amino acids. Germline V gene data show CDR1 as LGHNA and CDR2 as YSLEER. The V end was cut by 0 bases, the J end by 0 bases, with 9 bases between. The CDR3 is CASSQDQGSSYNSPLHF. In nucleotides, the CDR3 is TGCGCCAGCAGCCAAGATCAGGGCAGCTCCTATAATTCACCCCTCCACTTT.

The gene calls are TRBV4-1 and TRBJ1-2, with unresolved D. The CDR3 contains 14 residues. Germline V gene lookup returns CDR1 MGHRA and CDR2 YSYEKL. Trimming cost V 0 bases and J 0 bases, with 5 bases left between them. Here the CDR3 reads CASSQDLSNYGYTF. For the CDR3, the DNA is TGCGCCAGCAGCCAAGATCTTTCTAACTATGGCTACACCTTC.

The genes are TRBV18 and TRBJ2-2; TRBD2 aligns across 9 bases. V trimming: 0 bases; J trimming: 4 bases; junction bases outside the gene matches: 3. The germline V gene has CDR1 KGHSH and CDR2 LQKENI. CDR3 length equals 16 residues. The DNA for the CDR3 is TGTGCCAGCTCACCACCGCTAGCGGGGTCCACCGGGGAGCTGTTTTTT. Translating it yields CASSPPLAGSTGELFF.

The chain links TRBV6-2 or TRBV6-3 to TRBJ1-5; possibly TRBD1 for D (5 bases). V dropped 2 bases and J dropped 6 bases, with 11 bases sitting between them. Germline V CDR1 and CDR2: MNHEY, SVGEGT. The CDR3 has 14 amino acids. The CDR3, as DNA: TGTGCCAGCAGTTACGTGACAGTAGGTCAGCCCCAGCATTTT. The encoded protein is CASSYVTVGQPQHF.

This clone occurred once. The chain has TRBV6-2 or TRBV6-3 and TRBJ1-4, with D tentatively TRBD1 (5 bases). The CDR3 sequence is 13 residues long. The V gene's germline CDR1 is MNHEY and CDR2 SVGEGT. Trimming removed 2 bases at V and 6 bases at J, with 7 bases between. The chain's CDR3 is CASSYGADEKLFF. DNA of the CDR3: TGTGCCAGCAGTTACGGGGCGGATGAAAAACTGTTTTTT.

The CDR3 DNA follows: TGTGCCAGTAGTCCCACCCGGGTTTTAGGCGAGCAGTACTTC. Its translation is CASSPTRVLGEQYF. J is TRBJ2-7 and V is TRBV19; D gene unclear. This CDR3 spans 14 amino acids. Germline V gives CDR1 LNHDA, CDR2 SQIVND (reference sequence). The V end was cut by 5 bases, the J end by 6 bases, with 17 bases between.

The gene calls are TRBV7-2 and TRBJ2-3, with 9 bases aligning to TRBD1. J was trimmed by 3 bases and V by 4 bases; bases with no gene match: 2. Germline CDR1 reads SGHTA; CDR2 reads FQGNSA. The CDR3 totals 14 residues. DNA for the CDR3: TGTGCCAGCAGCTCGGGACAGGGAACAGATACGCAGTATTTT. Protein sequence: CASSSGQGTDTQYF.

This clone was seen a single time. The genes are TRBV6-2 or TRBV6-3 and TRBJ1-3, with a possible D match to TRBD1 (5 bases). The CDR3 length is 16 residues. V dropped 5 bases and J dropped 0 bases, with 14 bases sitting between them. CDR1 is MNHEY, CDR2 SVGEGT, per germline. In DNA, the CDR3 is TGTGCCAGCAGTCCCGGAGGGGTCGGCTCTGGAAACACCATATATTTT. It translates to CASSPGGVGSGNTIYF.

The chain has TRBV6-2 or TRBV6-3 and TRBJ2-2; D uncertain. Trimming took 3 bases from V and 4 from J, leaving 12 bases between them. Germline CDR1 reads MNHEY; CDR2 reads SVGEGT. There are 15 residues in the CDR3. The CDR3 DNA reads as TGTGCCAGCAGTTATTGGCAGGTTATCACCGGGGAGCTGTTTTTT. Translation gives CASSYWQVITGELFF.

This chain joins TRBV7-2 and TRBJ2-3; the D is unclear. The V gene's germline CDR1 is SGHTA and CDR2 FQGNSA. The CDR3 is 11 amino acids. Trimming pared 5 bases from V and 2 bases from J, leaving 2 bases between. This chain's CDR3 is CASSLTDTQYF. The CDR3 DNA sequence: TGTGCCAGCAGCCTCACAGATACGCAGTATTTT.

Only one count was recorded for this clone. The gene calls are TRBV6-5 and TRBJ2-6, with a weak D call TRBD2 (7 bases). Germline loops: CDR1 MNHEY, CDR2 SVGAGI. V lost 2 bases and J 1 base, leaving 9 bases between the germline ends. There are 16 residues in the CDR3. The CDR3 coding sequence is TGTGCCAGCAGTTACGCGGGGGCGTCTGGGGCCAACGTCCTGACTTTC. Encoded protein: CASSYAGASGANVLTF.

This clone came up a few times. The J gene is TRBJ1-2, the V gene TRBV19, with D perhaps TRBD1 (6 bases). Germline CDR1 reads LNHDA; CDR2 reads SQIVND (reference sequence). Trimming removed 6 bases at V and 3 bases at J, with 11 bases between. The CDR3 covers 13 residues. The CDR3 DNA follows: TGTGCCAGTAGGAGGACAGAAGACTATGGCTACACCTTC. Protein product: CASRRTEDYGYTF.

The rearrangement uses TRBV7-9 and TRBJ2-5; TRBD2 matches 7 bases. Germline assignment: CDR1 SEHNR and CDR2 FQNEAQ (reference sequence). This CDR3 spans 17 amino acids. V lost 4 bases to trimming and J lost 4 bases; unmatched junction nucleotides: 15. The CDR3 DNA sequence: TGTGCCAGCAGCTCCGGTGTAAGCGGGGCCCCGGGAGAGACCCAGTACTTC. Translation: CASSSGVSGAPGETQYF.

CDR3 DNA sequence: TGTGCCAGCAGCTTATTGGGACAGGGAAGCTCTGGAAACACCATATATTTT. This codes for CASSLLGQGSSGNTIYF. The V gene is TRBV7-2, the J gene TRBJ1-3; 9 positions agree with TRBD1. CDR3 length: 17 amino acids. CDR1 and CDR2 from the germline V gene are SGHTA and FQGNSA. With V trimmed by 2 bases and J by 0 bases, 5 bases remained unmatched.

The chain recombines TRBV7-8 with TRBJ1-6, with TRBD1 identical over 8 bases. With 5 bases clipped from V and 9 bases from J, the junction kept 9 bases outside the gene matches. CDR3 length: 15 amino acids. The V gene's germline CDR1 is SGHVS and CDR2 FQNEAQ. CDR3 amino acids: CASSRGTGGGSPLHF. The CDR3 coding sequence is TGTGCCAGCAGCCGAGGGACAGGAGGGGGTTCACCCCTCCACTTT.

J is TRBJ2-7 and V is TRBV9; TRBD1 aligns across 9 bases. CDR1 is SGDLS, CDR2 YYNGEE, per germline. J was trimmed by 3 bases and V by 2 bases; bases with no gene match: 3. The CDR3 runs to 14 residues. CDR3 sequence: CASSVGTGYYEQYF. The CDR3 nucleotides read TGTGCCAGCAGCGTCGGGACAGGGTACTACGAGCAGTACTTC.